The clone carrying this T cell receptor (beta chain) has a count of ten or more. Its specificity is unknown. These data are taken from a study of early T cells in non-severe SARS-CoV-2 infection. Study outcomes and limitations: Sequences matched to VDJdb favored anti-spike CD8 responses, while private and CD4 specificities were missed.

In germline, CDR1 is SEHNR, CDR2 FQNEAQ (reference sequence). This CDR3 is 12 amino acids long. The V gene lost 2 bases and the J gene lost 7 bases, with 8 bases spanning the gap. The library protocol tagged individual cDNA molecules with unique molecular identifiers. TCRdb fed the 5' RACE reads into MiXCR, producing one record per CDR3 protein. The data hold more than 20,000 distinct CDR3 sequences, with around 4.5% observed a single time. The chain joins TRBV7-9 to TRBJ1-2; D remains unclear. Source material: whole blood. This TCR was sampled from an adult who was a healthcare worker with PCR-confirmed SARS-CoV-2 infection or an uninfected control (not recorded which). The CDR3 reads CASSLSGSGYTF. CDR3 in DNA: TGTGCCAGCAGCTTAAGCGGATCTGGCTACACCTTC.